These 27 T cell receptor beta chains were sequenced from one sample in a study of OX40 agonist ivuxolimab in advanced cancers. Method: immunoSEQ multiplex PCR; TCRdb's copy keeps in-frame clones and lacks some. The data contain about 31,000 clones, 75% to 90% of them seen just once; the ten biggest clones take up roughly 31%. The source was CD4+ or CD8+ T cells sorted from blood, collected in a trial of the OX40 agonist ivuxolimab. Every receptor here comes from an adult with an advanced solid tumor such as melanoma, head and neck, liver or kidney cancer.

This chain joins TRBV28 and TRBJ1-1; D not certain. This CDR3 contains 16 residues. Per the germline V gene, CDR1 is MDHEN and CDR2 is SYDVKM. Trimming left V 5 bases short and J 1 base short, with 17 bases between. CDR3 sequence: CASSPRVGRANTEAFF. CDR3 DNA sequence: TGTGCCAGCAGTCCTCGGGTCGGACGGGCGAACACTGAAGCTTTCTTT.

The J gene is TRBJ2-2, the V gene TRBV19; the D gene is possibly TRBD1 (5 bases). Germline lookup yields CDR1 LNHDA and CDR2 SQIVND (reference sequence). CDR3 length equals 15 residues. Trimming left V 3 bases short and J 1 base short, with 9 bases between. The CDR3: CASSMGQGNTGELFF. The CDR3 nucleotides are TGTGCCAGTAGTATGGGGCAGGGGAACACCGGGGAGCTGTTTTTT.

The rearrangement links TRBV15 to TRBJ2-3; TRBD2 agrees at 11 bases. V lost 1 base and J lost 0; bases outside the gene matches: 3. Germline V gives CDR1 LNHNV, CDR2 YYDKDF (reference sequence). CDR3 size: 17 residues. The CDR3: CATSRGTSGSSTDTQYF. CDR3 bases: TGTGCCACCAGCAGAGGAACTAGCGGGAGTAGCACAGATACGCAGTATTTT. The full variable domain, with the rest looked up from reference TRBV15 and TRBJ2-3, is DAMVIQNPRYQVTQFGKPVTLSCSQTLNHNVMYWYQQKSSQAPKLLFHYYDKDFNNEADTPDNFQSRRPNTSFCFLDIRSPGLGDTAMYLCATSRGTSGSSTDTQYFGPGTRLTVL.

In this sample, this clone turned up a few times. The CDR3 DNA sequence: TGTGCCAGTAGCCAGGGGATTTACTATGGCTACACCTTC. This codes for CASSQGIYYGYTF. The chain joins TRBV19 to TRBJ1-2, with D maybe TRBD1 (6 bases). Germline CDR1 reads LNHDA; CDR2 reads SQIVND (reference sequence). With 6 bases removed from V and 3 bases from J, the gap between germline ends came to 11 bases. This CDR3 contains 13 residues.

J is TRBJ1-1 and V is TRBV5-6, with 8 bases fitting TRBD1. CDR3 length: 13 residues. Trimming cost V 6 bases and J 8 bases; bases outside gene matches: 9. CDR1 is SGHDT, CDR2 YYEEEE, per germline. Here the CDR3 reads CASTSGTGVEAFF. In DNA form, the CDR3 reads TGTGCCAGCACCTCCGGGACAGGAGTGGAAGCTTTCTTT.

The chain links TRBV11-2 to TRBJ2-7; D is ambiguous. The CDR3 totals 14 residues. The germline V and J ends were trimmed by 2 bases and 5 bases, with 13 bases remaining between them. Germline-derived CDR1 and CDR2 are SGHAT and FQNNGV. CDR3: CASSLRVYEDEQYF. The CDR3 bases are TGTGCCAGCAGCTTAAGAGTTTACGAGGACGAGCAGTACTTC.

The chain recombines TRBV13 with TRBJ2-2; 9 nucleotides line up with TRBD2. CDR1 and CDR2 (germline): PRHDT, FYEKMQ (reference sequence). The CDR3 is 16 amino acids. Unmatched junction bases numbered 6, after V lost 5 bases and J lost 2 bases. The CDR3 region is CASSPSGNPNTGELFF. The DNA for the CDR3 is TGTGCCAGCAGCCCTAGCGGGAATCCAAACACCGGGGAGCTGTTTTTT.

The chain employs TRBV11-2 and TRBJ2-1, with no clear D. In germline, CDR1 is SGHAT, CDR2 FQNNGV. The CDR3 has 12 residues. Deletions cut 11 bases from V and 3 bases from J, with 11 bases between. CDR3 DNA: TGTGCCTTAGCCGGGCGCTACAATGAGCAGTTCTTC. This encodes CALAGRYNEQFF.

This clone has a single count. V gene TRBV11-3 combines with J gene TRBJ2-1; 8 bases agree with TRBD1. The CDR3 sequence is 17 residues long. The J segment lost 0 bases and the V segment lost 0 bases, leaving 4 bases of the junction unmatched. CDR1 is SGHNT and CDR2 is YENEEA in the germline V gene. CDR3 region: CASSLDRGLSSYNEQFF. The CDR3 DNA is TGTGCCAGCAGCTTAGACAGGGGGCTGAGCTCCTACAATGAGCAGTTCTTC.

The V gene is TRBV7-2, the J gene TRBJ2-1; TRBD2 aligns across 11 bases. Germline V gene sequence: CDR1 SGHTA, CDR2 FQGNSA. After removal of 6 bases from V and 10 bases from J, the junction contained 14 bases not matched to a gene. The CDR3 length is 16 residues. CDR3 DNA: TGTGCCAGCAGGGATGGGACTAGCGGAGTCAGGGAAGAGCAGTTCTTC. Protein: CASRDGTSGVREEQFF.

CDR3 amino acids: CASRNGQGDTNEQYF. CDR3 nucleotides: TGTGCCAGCAGGAATGGACAGGGGGACACCAACGAGCAGTACTTC. This chain connects TRBV6-5 to TRBJ2-7; 10 bases line up with TRBD1. CDR3 size: 15 residues. Germline-derived CDR1 and CDR2 are MNHEY and SVGAGI. The V and J ends lost 6 bases and 5 bases, in that order; junction bases with no gene match: 10.

This clone was seen once. The chain combines TRBV27 with TRBJ2-7, with D unclear. This CDR3 contains 15 residues. Germline CDR1 MNHEY, CDR2 SMNVEV (reference sequence). The V gene lost 6 bases and the J gene lost 3 bases, with 18 bases spanning the gap. CDR3 residues: CASSPTRVGIYEQYF. CDR3 DNA: TGTGCCAGCAGCCCAACTCGAGTCGGTATCTACGAGCAGTACTTC.

This rearrangement joins TRBV7-6 to TRBJ2-7, with TRBD2 matching over 8 bases. Trimming cost V 5 bases and J 0 bases; bases outside gene matches: 21. CDR3 length: 20 amino acids. Per the germline V gene, CDR1 is SGHVS and CDR2 is FNYEAQ. Written as DNA, the CDR3 is TGTGCCAGCAGCCCTAGGCGCCTTTGGCTAGCGGGTTCGAGCTCCTACGAGCAGTACTTC. Amino acids: CASSPRRLWLAGSSSYEQYF.

J is TRBJ2-3 and V is TRBV9; D unresolved. This CDR3 has 12 amino acids. Trimming took 4 bases from V and 2 from J, leaving 5 bases between them. Germline-derived CDR1 and CDR2 are SGDLS and YYNGEE. In DNA form, the CDR3 reads TGTGCCAGCAGCCCGTACACAGATACGCAGTATTTT. Its protein product is CASSPYTDTQYF.

V and J are TRBV5-1 and TRBJ2-2; TRBD1 is a possible D gene (6 bases). The length of the CDR3 is 17 residues. From germline, CDR1 is SGHRS and CDR2 YFSETQ. V lost 1 base to trimming and J lost 0 bases, with 13 bases between them. This CDR3 is CASSLSSGTPNTGELFF. The CDR3 coding sequence is TGCGCCAGCAGCTTGTCCTCCGGGACACCGAACACCGGGGAGCTGTTTTTT.

The CDR3 sequence: CASSFGQLNTEAFF. CDR3 DNA: TGTGCCAGCAGCTTCGGACAGCTTAACACTGAAGCTTTCTTT. The J gene is TRBJ1-1, the V gene TRBV7-2; weak D call: TRBD1 (6 bases). Trimming stripped 3 bases from V and 2 bases from J, with 10 bases between. Germline values: CDR1 SGHTA, CDR2 FQGNSA. This CDR3 is 14 amino acids long.

This sequence joins TRBV4-3 and TRBJ2-1; TRBD2 matches 7 bases. The CDR3 loop spans 14 amino acids. From germline, CDR1 is LGHNA and CDR2 YSLEER. With 2 bases clipped from V and 4 bases from J, the junction kept 2 bases outside the gene matches. Here the CDR3 DNA reads TGCGCCAGCAGCCAAAGCGGGAATTACAATGAGCAGTTCTTC. Protein: CASSQSGNYNEQFF.

This clone was recorded a few times. The rearrangement links TRBV11-2 to TRBJ2-1; TRBD2 is a possible D gene (5 bases). The germline V and J ends were trimmed by 1 base and 4 bases, with 8 bases remaining between them. The germline V gene encodes CDR1 SGHAT and CDR2 FQNNGV. This CDR3 comprises 14 residues. The CDR3: CASSLAGLYNEQFF. Written as DNA, the CDR3 is TGTGCCAGCAGCTTAGCGGGGTTATACAATGAGCAGTTCTTC.

This chain uses TRBV2 with TRBJ2-5; 12 nucleotides agree with TRBD2. V shed 4 bases and J 0 bases; nucleotides not matched to a gene: 0. The CDR3 is 15 residues long. Germline V gene sequence: CDR1 SNHLY, CDR2 FYNNEI. The chain's CDR3 is CASSGTSGNQETQYF. As DNA, the CDR3 is TGTGCCAGCAGTGGGACTAGCGGGAACCAAGAGACCCAGTACTTC.

The J gene is TRBJ2-7, the V gene TRBV9; 9 nucleotides match TRBD2. The CDR3 runs to 13 residues. Germline V gene sequence: CDR1 SGDLS, CDR2 YYNGEE. The ends lost 5 bases at V and 0 bases at J; junction bases unmatched: 0. The CDR3 loop is CASSSGSSYEQYF. The CDR3 bases are TGTGCCAGCAGTAGCGGGAGCTCCTACGAGCAGTACTTC.

This chain uses TRBV14 with TRBJ2-5; 11 nucleotides agree with TRBD1. CDR3 length: 16 amino acids. V lost 1 base and J lost 8; bases outside the gene matches: 9. Germline assignment: CDR1 SGHDN and CDR2 FVKESK. The CDR3 loop is CASSQAGTGGYGTQYF. In DNA, the CDR3 is TGTGCCAGCAGCCAAGCCGGGACAGGGGGATATGGAACCCAGTACTTC.

The sample holds one count of this clone. The V gene is TRBV6-1, the J gene TRBJ2-7; D perhaps matches TRBD1 (5 bases). Germline V CDR1 and CDR2: MNHNS, SASEGT. Trimming pared 5 bases from V and 3 bases from J, leaving 14 bases between. The CDR3 consists of 14 residues. The CDR3 loop reads CASSWGQGGYEQYF. CDR3 DNA: TGTGCCAGCAGTTGGGGTCAGGGCGGCTACGAGCAGTACTTC.

This clone occurred once. The rearrangement links TRBV28 to TRBJ2-7; 9 nucleotides agree with TRBD1. J gave up 5 bases and V 0 bases, and 2 bases lay outside the gene matches. There are 14 residues in the CDR3. Looked up from germline, CDR1 is MDHEN and CDR2 is SYDVKM. The CDR3 loop reads CASSLWTGGDEQYF. CDR3 bases: TGTGCCAGCAGTTTATGGACAGGGGGGGACGAGCAGTACTTC.

The rearrangement links TRBV11-2 to TRBJ2-7; a weak D match, TRBD1 (6 bases). V lost 3 bases to trimming and J lost 2 bases, with 11 bases between them. This CDR3 contains 14 residues. The germline gives CDR1 SGHAT, CDR2 FQNNGV. CDR3 DNA: TGTGCCAGCAGCTTGGGGGCAGGGGCCTACGAGCAGTACTTC. Translation gives CASSLGAGAYEQYF.

The chain recombines TRBV19 with TRBJ2-6; D unresolved. The germline V gene has CDR1 LNHDA and CDR2 SQIVND (reference sequence). Between the trimmed V and J ends, which lost 5 bases and 0 bases, there was a span of 5 bases. The CDR3 sequence is 14 residues long. The CDR3 region is CASSPSSGANVLTF. DNA of the CDR3: TGTGCCAGTAGTCCCTCCTCTGGGGCCAACGTCCTGACTTTC.

The rearrangement joins TRBV7-9 to TRBJ1-1; D is ambiguous. V was cut by 5 bases and J by 1 base, with 14 bases left in between. Germline-derived CDR1 and CDR2 are SEHNR and FQNEAQ (reference sequence). The CDR3 runs to 15 residues. The CDR3 sequence: CASSTNARENTEAFF. In DNA, the CDR3 is TGTGCCAGCAGCACCAACGCAAGGGAGAACACTGAAGCTTTCTTT.

The CDR3 is CASSAGTVGYTF. The CDR3 nucleotides read TGTGCCAGCAGCGCAGGCACAGTCGGCTACACCTTC. This rearrangement joins TRBV7-2 to TRBJ1-2; D is undetermined. V was clipped by 5 bases and J by 8 bases, with 12 bases between them. Germline CDR1 is SGHTA and CDR2 is FQGNSA. This CDR3 contains 12 residues.